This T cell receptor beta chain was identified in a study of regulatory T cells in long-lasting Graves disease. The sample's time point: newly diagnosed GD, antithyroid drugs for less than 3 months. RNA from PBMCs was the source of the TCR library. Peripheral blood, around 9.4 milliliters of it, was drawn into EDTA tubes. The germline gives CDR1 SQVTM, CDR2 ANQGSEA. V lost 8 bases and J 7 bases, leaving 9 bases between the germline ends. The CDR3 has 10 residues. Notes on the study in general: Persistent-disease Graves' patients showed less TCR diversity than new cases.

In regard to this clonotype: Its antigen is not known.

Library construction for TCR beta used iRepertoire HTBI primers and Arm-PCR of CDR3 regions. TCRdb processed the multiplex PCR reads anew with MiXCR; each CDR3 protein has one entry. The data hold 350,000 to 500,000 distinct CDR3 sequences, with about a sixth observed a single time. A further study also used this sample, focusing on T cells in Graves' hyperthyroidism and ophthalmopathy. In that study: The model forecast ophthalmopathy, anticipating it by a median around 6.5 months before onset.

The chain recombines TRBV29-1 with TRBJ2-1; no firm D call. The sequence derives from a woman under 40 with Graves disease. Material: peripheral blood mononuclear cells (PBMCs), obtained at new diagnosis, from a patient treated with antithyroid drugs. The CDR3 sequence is CSPGPNEQFF. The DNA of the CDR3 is TGCAGCCCTGGCCCAAATGAGCAGTTCTTC.